The entry below describes one T cell receptor (beta chain). This sample is part of a study of blood T cell repertoires in COVID-19. Overall study context: COVID-19 samples collected from the United States, Italy and Spain covered acute and convalescent phases. The analysed material was cDNA or gDNA that came from T cells, B-cell-depleted T cells, or PBMCs.

Germline V gene lookup returns CDR1 DFQATT and CDR2 SNEGSKA (reference sequence). V was clipped by 5 bases and J by 7 bases; unmatched bases: 1. The CDR3 extends over 10 amino acids. The table came from immunoSEQ multiplex PCR; TCRdb's copy has only in-frame clones and leaves some out. Among under 250,000 clones, approximately 80% were seen once, and the ten largest hold about 6.3%. The rearrangement uses TRBV20-1 and TRBJ1-2, with 7 positions matching TRBD1. The sequenced sample consisted of peripheral blood. The TCR was taken from a woman aged 55-69 years with active or convalescent COVID-19. Here the CDR3 reads CSAYRGGYTF. The CDR3 DNA is TGCAGTGCTTACAGGGGTGGCTACACCTTC.